What follows are 8 T cell receptor beta chains derived from one specimen sequenced in a study of shared clonotypes between healthy human individuals. Sequencing was performed with immunoSEQ multiplex PCR; in TCRdb, only in-frame clones are kept and a portion is missing. This table has some 650,000 clones, around 97% appearing once. The sample consisted of naive CD4+ T cells sorted from blood. The subset here: CD45RA+ positively selected. These receptors were taken from a woman aged 30 to 39 in good health.

The V and J genes are TRBV5-1 and TRBJ2-7, with D maybe TRBD1 (6 bases). V lost 4 bases to trimming and J lost 4 bases, with 15 bases between them. CDR3 size: 14 residues. Per germline, CDR1 SGHRS and CDR2 YFSETQ. The DNA of the CDR3 is TGCGCCAGCAGCCCGCGGACAGAATCTTACGAGCAGTACTTC. Protein: CASSPRTESYEQYF.

CDR3 nucleotides: TGCGCCAGCAGCCAAACCGGGACAGGGGGTCATGAAGCTTTCTTT. Translating it yields CASSQTGTGGHEAFF. The chain uses TRBV4-1 and TRBJ1-1, with TRBD1 matching over 11 bases. CDR1 and CDR2 (germline): MGHRA, YSYEKL. J was trimmed by 7 bases and V by 2 bases; bases with no gene match: 6. This CDR3 has 15 residues.

The chain has TRBV30 and TRBJ1-3; D perhaps matches TRBD1 (6 bases). The CDR3 runs 14 residues. V was shortened by 2 bases and J by 0 bases, with 8 bases between the two germline ends. CDR1 GTSNPN and CDR2 SVGIG come from the germline V gene (reference sequence). CDR3 in DNA: TGTGCCTGGAGTACAGGGAACTCTGGAAACACCATATATTTT. Residues: CAWSTGNSGNTIYF.

This chain uses TRBV28 with TRBJ2-5; possibly TRBD1 or TRBD2 for D (5 bases each). With 5 bases removed from V and 4 bases from J, the gap between germline ends came to 17 bases. Germline V gives CDR1 MDHEN, CDR2 SYDVKM. The CDR3 contains 15 residues. The CDR3 protein is CASSPPGLGAETQYF. The DNA for the CDR3 is TGTGCCAGCAGTCCCCCGGGTCTCGGGGCAGAGACCCAGTACTTC.

This chain uses TRBV10-1 with TRBJ2-7; tentatively, D is TRBD1 or TRBD2 (5 bases each). V was trimmed by 3 bases and J by 1 base, leaving 10 bases between them. The length of the CDR3 is 14 residues. Germline V gene data show CDR1 as WNHNN and CDR2 as SYGVQD (reference sequence). The CDR3 spells CASSDGGESYEQYF. As DNA, the CDR3 is TGCGCCAGCAGTGATGGGGGAGAGTCCTACGAGCAGTACTTC.

The V gene is TRBV5-1, the J gene TRBJ2-7; possibly TRBD1 for D (5 bases). The germline V gene encodes CDR1 SGHRS and CDR2 YFSETQ. Deletions cut 4 bases from V and 2 bases from J, with 13 bases between. This CDR3 has 14 amino acids. This chain's CDR3 is CASSGDSATYEQYF. The CDR3 DNA sequence: TGCGCCAGCAGCGGTGACAGTGCAACCTACGAGCAGTACTTC.

V usage is TRBV4-1 and J usage is TRBJ2-1; possible D gene TRBD1, 6 bases. The CDR3 spans 17 residues. The V gene lost 2 bases and the J gene lost 2 bases, with 16 bases spanning the gap. Germline CDR1 and CDR2: MGHRA and YSYEKL. The CDR3 here is CASSQSSGRQAYNEQFF. The CDR3 DNA is TGCGCCAGCAGCCAATCCTCGGGACGACAGGCCTACAATGAGCAGTTCTTC.

The chain joins TRBV6-1 to TRBJ1-3; D unresolved. The germline gives CDR1 MNHNS, CDR2 SASEGT. There are 13 residues in the CDR3. V lost 2 bases to trimming and J lost 7 bases, with 9 bases between them. The CDR3 DNA sequence: TGTGCCAGCAGTGAAAGGGCGGGTAACACCATATATTTT. Translated: CASSERAGNTIYF.